This TCR beta chain was recorded in a study of blood T cell repertoires in COVID-19. Germline V gene lookup returns CDR1 SGHRS and CDR2 YFSETQ. The germline V and J ends were trimmed by 4 bases and 7 bases, with 15 bases remaining between them. This CDR3 spans 14 amino acids. The repertoire was sequenced with immunoSEQ multiplex PCR; TCRdb's copy has only in-frame clones and lacks some. The sample lists some 90,000 clones, roughly 90% occurring once. The gene calls are TRBV5-1 and TRBJ2-1; TRBD1 is a possible D gene (6 bases). The source material was peripheral blood. The clonotype originates from a middle-aged man with acute or convalescent COVID-19. The CDR3 nucleotides are TGCGCCAGCAGCCCCCCGCTACAGGGAAATGAGCAGTTCTTC. Translated: CASSPPLQGNEQFF. Based on the CDR3 plus reference TRBV5-1 and TRBJ2-1, the full variable domain is KAGVTQTPRYLIKTRGQQVTLSCSPISGHRSVSWYQQTPGQGLQFLFEYFSETQRNKGNFPGRFSGRQFSNSRSEMNVSTLELGDSALYLCASSPPLQGNEQFFGPGTRLTVL.